The 22 T cell receptor beta chains listed next were all sequenced from one sample in a study of CD8+CD57+ T cells in acquired aplastic anemia. Flow cytometry had shown expanded CD8+CD57+ cells in the patients chosen for sequencing. According to the study, genomic DNA was the template for TCR beta VDJ and CDR3 profiling. TCRdb used MiXCR to reprocess the reads, holding one entry per CDR3 protein. This table has hundreds of thousands of distinct CDR3 sequences, under 40% appearing once. Source material: sorted CD4+, CD8+, or CD8+CD57+ T cells (not recorded which) from PBMCs. Every receptor here comes from a human donor with aplastic anemia.

The CDR3 DNA reads TGCGCCAGCAGCCAACCTCCACCGGGACAGAGAGATTCACCCCTCCACTTT. This sequence encodes CASSQPPPGQRDSPLHF. The chain couples TRBV4-1 to TRBJ1-6, with TRBD1 matching over 7 bases. The trim removed 2 bases at V and 8 bases at J, leaving 12 bases unmatched. The CDR3 runs 17 residues. Germline values: CDR1 MGHRA, CDR2 YSYEKL.

This clonotype occurred many times. The CDR3 loop is CSVGTGQLTAPRQFF. The DNA of the CDR3 is TGCAGCGTTGGGACAGGGCAGCTTACAGCACCCCGGCAGTTCTTC. The genes are TRBV29-1 and TRBJ2-1, with 8 bases lining up with TRBD1. The V gene end was trimmed by 4 bases and the J gene end by 12 bases; junction bases not matched to a gene: 17. The germline CDR1 and CDR2 sequences are SQVTM and ANQGSEA. This CDR3 is built from 15 residues.

This clonotype was observed at least ten times. This chain joins TRBV10-3 and TRBJ1-2; no definite D call. Germline CDR1 is ENHRY and CDR2 is SYGVKD. The CDR3 is made up of 13 amino acids. Between the trimmed V and J ends, which lost 10 bases and 4 bases, there was a span of 16 bases. CDR3 sequence (DNA): TGTGCCACAGTGTCCGGGCAGACCTATGGCTACACCTTC. It encodes CATVSGQTYGYTF.

This clonotype turned up a few times. The V and J genes are TRBV7-2 and TRBJ1-2; 7 positions match TRBD1. This CDR3 is 15 amino acids long. Germline V gives CDR1 SGHTA, CDR2 FQGNSA. J gave up 5 bases and V 3 bases, and 9 bases lay outside the gene matches. CDR3 in amino acids: CASSFSQGSGYGYTF. The CDR3 region has the DNA TGTGCCAGCAGCTTTTCACAGGGGTCTGGATATGGCTACACCTTC.

This clonotype was observed a few times. This CDR3 fails to terminate in the conserved phenylalanine or tryptophan, so it likely reflects a read error. The DNA is left out, because the CDR3 cannot be placed on it with certainty; the CDR3 is given as TCRdb lists it. The chain has TRBV7-7 and TRBJ2-7; TRBD1, as called in the table, went unchecked against the DNA. Germline-derived CDR1 and CDR2 are SSHAT and FNYEAQ (reference sequence). The CDR3 adds up to 8 amino acids, both ends counted. This CDR3 is CASSSLRT.

This CDR3 is CASSPTNSYNEQFF. In DNA, the CDR3 is TGTGCCAGCAGCCCCACCAACTCCTACAATGAGCAGTTCTTC. The chain uses TRBV11-2 and TRBJ2-1; D ambiguous. There are 14 residues in the CDR3. Trimming left V 5 bases short and J 0 bases short, with 8 bases between. The germline gives CDR1 SGHAT, CDR2 FQNNGV. Based on the CDR3 plus reference TRBV11-2 and TRBJ2-1, the full variable domain is EAGVAQSPRYKIIEKRQSVAFWCNPISGHATLYWYQQILGQGPKLLIQFQNNGVVDDSQLPKDRFSAERLKGVDSTLKIQPAKLEDSAVYLCASSPTNSYNEQFFGPGTRLTVL.

The rearrangement uses TRBV18 and TRBJ1-5; D possibly corresponds to TRBD1 (5 bases). This CDR3 is built from 17 residues. Germline CDR1 and CDR2: KGHSH and LQKENI. Trimming pared 0 bases from V and 0 bases from J, leaving 12 bases between. This chain's CDR3 is CASSPPPGRNSNQPQHF. CDR3 DNA sequence: TGTGCCAGCTCACCACCACCGGGACGGAATAGCAATCAGCCCCAGCATTTT. Variable domain in full (rest from reference TRBV18 and TRBJ1-5): NAGVMQNPRHLVRRRGQEARLRCSPMKGHSHVYWYRQLPEEGLKFMVYLQKENIIDESGMPKERFSAEFPKEGPSILRIQQVVRGDSAAYFCASSPPPGRNSNQPQHFGDGTRLSIL.

This clonotype was seen at least ten times. The chain joins TRBV25-1 to TRBJ2-1; D not resolved. This CDR3 spans 12 amino acids. The V end lost 3 bases, the J end lost 10 bases, and 10 bases lay between the germline ends. CDR1 is MGHDK, CDR2 SYGVNS, per germline. The CDR3 loop is CASSDWTGEQFF. The CDR3 nucleotides read TGTGCCAGCAGTGATTGGACCGGCGAGCAGTTCTTC.

This chain links TRBV12-3 or TRBV12-4 with TRBJ1-1, with a tentative D call TRBD1 (6 bases). Trimming left V 3 bases short and J 8 bases short, with 16 bases between. The CDR3 runs 14 residues. CDR3 bases: TGTGCCAGCAGTTTGGGAGTGGGCCAGGGGGAAGCTTTCTTT. Protein: CASSLGVGQGEAFF.

The sample holds many counts of this clonotype. The chain combines TRBV20-1 with TRBJ2-7, with 7 positions matching TRBD2. CDR1 is DFQATT and CDR2 is SNEGSKA in the germline V gene (reference sequence). V was clipped by 4 bases and J by 2 bases; unmatched bases: 11. The CDR3 is 15 residues long. The CDR3 spells CSATGSGTRTYEQYF. The CDR3 region has the DNA TGCAGTGCTACGGGGAGCGGGACCAGAACCTACGAGCAGTACTTC.

The chain combines TRBV6-5 with TRBJ1-6; the D gene is possibly TRBD1 (6 bases). Trimming removed 1 base at V and 10 bases at J, with 14 bases between. The CDR3 contains 15 residues. The germline gives CDR1 MNHEY, CDR2 SVGAGI. DNA of the CDR3: TGTGCCAGCAGTTACTGGGGGGCGCAGGACTCACCCCTCCACTTT. Translating it yields CASSYWGAQDSPLHF.

This clonotype was seen at least ten times. CDR3 bases: TGTGCCAGCAACACCGAAGGGGGACAGGGGGTTAACATATATTTT. It codes for CASNTEGGQGVNIYF. This rearrangement joins TRBV11-1 to TRBJ1-3; the match to TRBD1 covers 11 bases. Germline trimming cut 7 bases from V and 12 bases from J; bases unmatched to any gene: 14. CDR1 and CDR2 from the germline V gene are SGHAT and FQDESV (reference sequence). This CDR3 is 15 amino acids long.

The chain uses TRBV7-9 and TRBJ1-1; D perhaps matches TRBD1 (5 bases). V gave up 6 bases and J gave up 5 bases, with 19 bases separating them. This CDR3 has 15 amino acids. Germline V gene lookup returns CDR1 SEHNR and CDR2 FQNEAQ (reference sequence). The CDR3 is CASSYSTQGMTEAFF. CDR3 bases: TGTGCCAGCAGTTACTCGACGCAGGGTATGACTGAAGCTTTCTTT. Looking up the rest from reference TRBV7-9 and TRBJ1-1 gives the full variable domain: DTGVSQNPRHKITKRGQNVTFRCDPISEHNRLYWYRQTLGQGPEFLTYFQNEAQLEKSRLLSDRFSAERPKGSFSTLEIQRTEQGDSAMYLCASSYSTQGMTEAFFGQGTRLTVV.

The chain links TRBV20-1 to TRBJ2-5; 9 nucleotides match TRBD1. Germline assignment: CDR1 DFQATT and CDR2 SNEGSKA (reference sequence). Trimming cost V 3 bases and J 3 bases; bases outside gene matches: 5. This CDR3 has 14 residues. CDR3 loop: CSARGQGSKETQYF. As DNA, the CDR3 is TGCAGTGCTAGGGGACAGGGCAGCAAAGAGACCCAGTACTTC.

The rearrangement joins TRBV12-3 or TRBV12-4 to TRBJ2-3, with 7 nucleotides matching TRBD1. Trimming removed 6 bases from V and 0 bases from J; junction bases left unmatched: 6. This CDR3 is 15 amino acids long. As DNA, the CDR3 is TGTGCCAGCAGCCCGGGACAGACTAGCACAGATACGCAGTATTTT. Its protein product is CASSPGQTSTDTQYF.

On this clonotype: Being one base from a much bigger clone, this may be a read error. This CDR3 is missing its conserved last phenylalanine or tryptophan, likely due to a read error. The J gene is TRBJ2-5, the V gene TRBV10-3; 9 bases match TRBD2. Per the germline V gene, CDR1 is ENHRY and CDR2 is SYGVKD. There are 15 residues in the CDR3. Trimming took 4 bases from V and 1 from J; bases not matched to a gene: 4. The CDR3 protein is CAISGSGGPQETQYL. The CDR3 nucleotides are TGTGCCATCAGTGGTAGCGGGGGTCCCCAAGAGACCCAGTACCTC.

This clonotype was seen a few times. A much larger clone differs by one base, so this may be a read error. The DNA of the CDR3 is TGCAGCGTTGGAAATGAAGAACTGTTTTTT. This encodes CSVGNEELFF. The V and J genes are TRBV29-1 and TRBJ1-4, with unresolved D. Germline-derived CDR1 and CDR2 are SQVTM and ANQGSEA. CDR3 length equals 10 residues. Filled out from reference TRBV29-1 and TRBJ1-4, the complete variable domain reads SAVISQKPSRDICQRGTSLTIQCQVDSQVTMMFWYRQQPGQSLTLIATANQGSEATYESGFVIDKFPISRPNLTFSTLTVSNMSPEDSSIYLCSVGNEELFFGSGTQLSVL.

The chain joins TRBV2 to TRBJ1-4; D is unclear. V lost 7 bases to trimming and J lost 0 bases, with 15 bases between them. Per germline, CDR1 SNHLY and CDR2 FYNNEI. The CDR3 covers 16 residues. The CDR3 coding sequence is TGTGCCAGCACCGGGCGGGGAAGAGCAACTAATGAAAAACTGTTTTTT. Protein sequence: CASTGRGRATNEKLFF.

Points on this clonotype: A much more abundant neighbour one base away suggests this may be a read error. The chain has TRBV19 and TRBJ2-7, with 9 bases fitting TRBD1. In germline, CDR1 is LNHDA, CDR2 SQIVND (reference sequence). This CDR3 is 13 amino acids long. The CDR3 nucleotides read TGTGCCGGTAGTAAGGACAGGGGATACGAGCAGTACTTC. Amino acid sequence: CAGSKDRGYEQYF.

The chain uses TRBV7-2 and TRBJ1-1; tentatively, D is TRBD1 (5 bases). Germline V gene lookup returns CDR1 SGHTA and CDR2 FQGNSA. This CDR3 has 12 residues. Trimming removed 8 bases from V and 0 bases from J, with 7 bases in between. Here the CDR3 reads CASGGMNTEAFF. In DNA form, the CDR3 reads TGTGCCAGCGGGGGGATGAACACTGAAGCTTTCTTT. Using reference TRBV7-2 and TRBJ1-1 for the parts outside the CDR3, the full variable domain is GAGVSQSPSNKVTEKGKDVELRCDPISGHTALYWYRQSLGQGLEFLIYFQGNSAPDKSGLPSDRFSAERTGGSVSTLTIQRTQQEDSAVYLCASGGMNTEAFFGQGTRLTVV.

This clonotype was seen at least ten times. The rearrangement joins TRBV20-1 to TRBJ1-2; 8 bases are shared with TRBD1. Per germline, CDR1 DFQATT and CDR2 SNEGSKA (reference sequence). This CDR3 spans 15 amino acids. The CDR3 protein is CSSQPEGQGNYGYTF. CDR3 nucleotides: TGCTCGTCACAACCCGAAGGACAGGGTAACTATGGCTACACCTTC.

This clonotype was counted many times. The chain recombines TRBV7-2 with TRBJ1-4, with D possibly matching TRBD1 (6 bases). This CDR3 is built from 13 residues. CDR1 and CDR2 (germline): SGHTA, FQGNSA. V was cut by 5 bases and J by 8 bases, with 12 bases left in between. CDR3 bases: TGTGCCAGCAGCCCCAGGGGATGGGAAAAACTGTTTTTT. Its protein product is CASSPRGWEKLFF.